This is a list of T cell receptor beta chains from one sample in a study of blood T cells in healthy people across ages. TCRdb called the 5' RACE reads again in MiXCR, with one record for every CDR3 protein. The table has 600,000 to 1,000,000 distinct CDR3 sequences, around a quarter seen once; the top ten hold 3.7%. The same sample was also used in a study of T cells of mothers and their children.

The specimen sequenced was blood. All receptors come from a boy between 5 and 17 years old in good health. CDR3s include the opening cysteine and the closing phenylalanine or tryptophan. D genes are given only for firm matches. A clone size is listed for some rows: how often the clone was seen (once, few, many), or a class if it is expanded.

j_call v_call clone_size d_call cdr3_aa cdr3_nt
TRBJ2-3 TRBV13 NA TRBD2 CASSPPGGLTDTQYF TGTGCCAGCAGCCCTCCCGGGGGACTAACAGATACGCAGTATTTT
TRBJ2-4 TRBV29-1 NA TRBD1 CSASDRGGSKNIQYF TGCAGCGCTTCGGACAGGGGAGGTTCCAAAAACATTCAGTACTTC
TRBJ2-5 TRBV29-1 few TRBD2 CSAETSGDYQETQYF TGCAGCGCTGAGACTAGCGGGGACTACCAAGAGACCCAGTACTTC
TRBJ1-5 TRBV15 few TRBD1 CATSRTGDSNQPQHF TGTGCCACCAGCAGGACAGGGGATAGCAATCAGCCCCAGCATTTT
TRBJ2-1 TRBV4-1 NA NA CASSQGRLVSYNEQFF TGCGCCAGCAGCCAAGGGCGACTAGTTTCCTACAATGAGCAGTTCTTC
TRBJ2-3 TRBV6-2/TRBV6-3 few TRBD2 CASSYSTGLKDTQYF TGTGCCAGCAGTTACTCGACGGGACTAAAGGATACGCAGTATTTT
TRBJ1-2 TRBV3-1 few NA CASSQEGLKAGDHTF TGTGCCAGCAGCCAAGAAGGTCTCAAGGCAGGGGACCACACCTTC
TRBJ2-1 TRBV28 NA NA CASSLGQGGTYNEQFF TGTGCCAGCAGTTTAGGGCAGGGGGGAACCTACAATGAGCAGTTCTTC
TRBJ2-7 TRBV27 few NA CASANGGFSYEQYF TGTGCCAGCGCCAATGGGGGTTTTTCCTACGAGCAGTACTTC
TRBJ2-3 TRBV4-3 NA TRBD2 CASSQAGGLGPDTQYF TGCGCCAGCAGCCAAGCTGGCGGACTAGGCCCAGATACGCAGTATTTT
TRBJ2-7 TRBV7-9 NA NA CASSATGTQGWQYF TGTGCCAGCAGCGCGACCGGGACCCAGGGTTGGCAGTACTTC
TRBJ2-3 TRBV19 few TRBD1 CASRGGMAPRDTQYF TGTGCCAGTAGAGGGGGCATGGCTCCCAGGGATACGCAGTATTTT
TRBJ2-3 TRBV20-1 NA NA CSAVLRAALRSTDTQYF TGCAGTGCTGTCCTCCGGGCAGCATTACGAAGCACAGATACGCAGTATTTT
TRBJ1-2 TRBV7-2 NA NA CASSSQAWGYTF TGTGCCAGCAGCTCTCAGGCTTGGGGCTACACCTTC
TRBJ1-6 TRBV7-4 NA NA CASSLRAAPFRSPLHF TGTGCCAGCAGCCTAAGGGCAGCACCTTTTCGGTCACCCCTCCACTTT